A selection of T cell receptor beta chains follows, all from one sample in a study of cytomegalovirus exposure and HLA in healthy donors. Some clones are missing from TCRdb's copy, which holds only in-frame ones; the method was immunoSEQ multiplex PCR. The data contain some 170,000 clones, 72% of them singletons. Sequenced material: PBMCs. The source of these receptors is a human donor in good health. The CDR3 runs from the conserved cysteine through the conserved F or W. The D gene is left open where the match is weak. The size entry is marked missing in some rows and otherwise reads once, few, many or a size class.

j_gene	d_gene	v_gene	abundance	CDR3nt	CDR3aa
TRBJ2-3	TRBD2	TRBV10-3	.	TGTGCCATCAGTGAGTCACTAGCGGGGGGCACAGATACGCAGTATTTT	CAISESLAGGTDTQYF
TRBJ2-1	.	TRBV19	.	TGTGCCAGTAATTCCCACCCCTCGGAGGGGAATGAGCAGTTCTTC	CASNSHPSEGNEQFF
TRBJ2-1	.	TRBV6-6	.	TGTGCCAGCAGTCTAACAGGGACGGGAAATGAGCAGTTCTTC	CASSLTGTGNEQFF
TRBJ2-7	TRBD2	TRBV19	.	TGTGCCAGTAGTACCCCCGGACTAGCGCGTTACGAGCAGTACTTC	CASSTPGLARYEQYF
TRBJ1-1	TRBD1	TRBV6-5	few	TGTGCCAGCAGTTACAAACCGGGACAGGGAAACACTGAAGCTTTCTTT	CASSYKPGQGNTEAFF
TRBJ2-1	TRBD2	TRBV20-1	.	TGCAGCCCCGGGAGCGGGGAAGAGCAGTTCTTC	CSPGSGEEQFF
TRBJ1-4	.	TRBV19	once	TGTGCCAGTAGTTCCCAGGGTGGGAATGAAAAACTGTTTTTT	CASSSQGGNEKLFF
TRBJ1-1	.	TRBV5-5	few	TGTGCCAGCAGCTTGGCCGGGGGTTCCACTGAAGCTTTCTTT	CASSLAGGSTEAFF
TRBJ2-1	.	TRBV5-1	.	TGCGCCAGCAGCTTGTTAGAAAATGAGCAGTTCTTC	CASSLLENEQFF
TRBJ2-6	TRBD2	TRBV19	.	TGTGCCAGTAGTACTCTAGCGGGGGGCCTCTCTGGGGCCAACGTCCTGACTTTC	CASSTLAGGLSGANVLTF
TRBJ1-4	.	TRBV4-1	.	TGCGCCAGCAGCCAAGTTCAGGGGCTCGGAAAACTGTTTTTT	CASSQVQGLGKLFF
TRBJ1-4	TRBD1	TRBV30	.	TGTGCCTGGGGCCGAACAGGGGGCGGTGAAAAACTGTTTTTT	CAWGRTGGGEKLFF
TRBJ1-1	.	TRBV19	.	TGTGCCAGTAGTATAGCACTGGAAGCTTTCTTT	CASSIALEAFF
TRBJ2-3	TRBD2	TRBV7-3	.	TGTGCCAGCAGCCCAGCGGGGATCCGCACAGATACGCAGTATTTT	CASSPAGIRTDTQYF
TRBJ1-1	.	TRBV7-2	few	TGTGCCAGCAGCTTAGCCACAGCATTGAACACTGAAGCTTTCTTT	CASSLATALNTEAFF
TRBJ2-1	TRBD2	TRBV20-1	.	TGCAGTGCCCACCGGGGGGGCCAGTTCTTC	CSAHRGGQFF
TRBJ1-5	TRBD1	TRBV4-1	.	TGCGCCAGCAGCCAAGAGGACAGGGAGTATCAGCCCCAGCATTTT	CASSQEDREYQPQHF